The source of this T cell receptor beta chain is a study of cytomegalovirus exposure and HLA in healthy donors. Study-wide results and caveats: As a later analysis revealed, the rate of TCR association differed by HLA locus, with DRB1 most and HLA-C fewest. Most of the TCR beta V segments (in an earlier analysis) were productive either about 87% or about 30% of the time.

Primers for the PCR totalled 60 Vbeta and 13 Jbeta. Here immunoSEQ multiplex PCR was the method, and the copy in TCRdb shows in-frame clones only, minus some. The sample lists 150,000 to 200,000 clones, around three quarters occurring once. Regarding this clone: Its antigen is as yet unknown.

Looked up from germline, CDR1 is MNHEY and CDR2 is SMNVEV (reference sequence). CDR3 length: 15 residues. V was pared by 5 bases and J by 4 bases, with 17 bases between. The specimen was PBMCs. This clonotype was obtained from a woman in her 30s in good health and CMV-seronegative. V usage is TRBV27 and J usage is TRBJ1-1; possible D gene TRBD1, 6 bases. The CDR3 nucleotides read TGTGCCAGCAGTCCCCAACACCCCAGGGGCACTGAAGCTTTCTTT. Its translation: CASSPQHPRGTEAFF.